The 12 T cell receptor beta chains below come from one sample, sequenced in a study of identical twins. TCRdb reprocessed the 5' RACE reads with MiXCR, giving one entry per CDR3 protein. Among more than 650,000 distinct CDR3 sequences listed, over 5% were seen once. Sequenced: naive T cells sorted from blood. These TCRs come from a man between 18 and 29 years old in good health.

The V call is TRBV6-1, the J call TRBJ2-7, with D perhaps TRBD2 (6 bases). The germline CDR1 and CDR2 sequences are MNHNS and SASEGT. V was pared by 6 bases and J by 7 bases, with 19 bases between. CDR3 size: 14 residues. The CDR3 nucleotides are TGTGCCAGCAGCACCCCCCCGGGAGTAGGGGAGCAGTACTTC. Amino acids: CASSTPPGVGEQYF.

The chain uses TRBV6-1 and TRBJ2-1; 10 positions agree with TRBD2. Germline CDR1 and CDR2: MNHNS and SASEGT. The trim removed 7 bases at V and 9 bases at J, leaving 12 bases unmatched. This CDR3 region has 15 residues. The CDR3 is CASTQPSGSTSEQFF. As DNA, the CDR3 is TGTGCCAGCACCCAACCTAGCGGGAGCACGAGTGAGCAGTTCTTC.

The table lists this clonotype with many counts. The chain recombines TRBV5-1 with TRBJ2-2; D ambiguous. Trimming left V 4 bases short and J 1 base short, with 14 bases between. Germline lookup yields CDR1 SGHRS and CDR2 YFSETQ. CDR3 length: 16 residues. The CDR3 protein is CASSPKGLGNTGELFF. For the CDR3, the DNA is TGCGCCAGCAGCCCCAAAGGTTTGGGGAACACCGGGGAGCTGTTTTTT.

This clonotype was seen a handful of times. The chain combines TRBV2 with TRBJ2-5; D perhaps matches TRBD1 (7 bases). The CDR3 extends over 13 amino acids. Germline V gene sequence: CDR1 SNHLY, CDR2 FYNNEI. V was cut by 7 bases and J by 5 bases, with 14 bases left in between. The CDR3 region is CASTAGQMETQYF. The CDR3 bases are TGTGCCAGCACTGCGGGACAGATGGAGACCCAGTACTTC.

This clonotype was counted ten times or more. The chain recombines TRBV7-2 with TRBJ2-5, with TRBD2 identical over 10 bases. Trimming took 5 bases from V and 5 from J; bases not matched to a gene: 2. CDR1 SGHTA and CDR2 FQGNSA come from the germline V gene. CDR3 size: 13 residues. In DNA form, the CDR3 reads TGTGCCAGCAGCACGGGACTAGCGGAGACCCAGTACTTC. Translation: CASSTGLAETQYF.

The rearrangement uses TRBV20-1 and TRBJ2-5; 12 bases fit TRBD2. The CDR3 totals 15 residues. From germline, CDR1 is DFQATT and CDR2 SNEGSKA (reference sequence). V was clipped by 4 bases and J by 5 bases; unmatched bases: 8. This CDR3 is CSATGLAGGGETQYF. For the CDR3, the DNA is TGCAGTGCTACGGGCCTAGCGGGAGGGGGTGAGACCCAGTACTTC.

This clonotype was observed many times. The rearrangement joins TRBV5-1 to TRBJ2-3; no reliable D call. This CDR3 region has 14 residues. Germline CDR1 SGHRS, CDR2 YFSETQ. Trimming stripped 4 bases from V and 2 bases from J, with 11 bases between. Here the CDR3 reads CASSTGEPTDTQYF. As DNA, the CDR3 is TGCGCCAGCAGCACGGGCGAGCCCACAGATACGCAGTATTTT.

This clonotype has at least ten counts. The chain joins TRBV29-1 to TRBJ2-1; 7 bases are shared with TRBD1. The V and J ends lost 8 bases and 3 bases, in that order; junction bases with no gene match: 4. CDR1 is SQVTM, CDR2 ANQGSEA, per germline. The CDR3 has 12 amino acids. The CDR3 DNA is TGCAGCATCCGGGACAGCTACAATGAGCAGTTCTTC. This encodes CSIRDSYNEQFF.

This clonotype showed up many times. This chain connects TRBV29-1 to TRBJ2-1; TRBD2 agrees at 9 bases. The CDR3 consists of 13 residues. Germline V lookup: CDR1 SQVTM, CDR2 ANQGSEA. The V gene end was trimmed by 4 bases and the J gene end by 7 bases; junction bases not matched to a gene: 5. DNA of the CDR3: TGCAGCGTTGGTAGCGGGAGTTGGAATGAGCAGTTCTTC. Translated: CSVGSGSWNEQFF.

Note on this clonotype: Since a much larger clone is just one base distant, this may be a read error. The chain links TRBV20-1 to TRBJ2-1; possibly TRBD2 for D (5 bases). The CDR3 extends over 12 amino acids. From germline, CDR1 is DFQATT and CDR2 SNEGSKA (reference sequence). The CDR3 here is CGARELGVEQFF. The CDR3 nucleotides read TGCGGTGCTAGAGAACTAGGAGTTGAGCAGTTCTTC.

The rearrangement joins TRBV5-1 to TRBJ2-7; TRBD2 agrees at 12 bases. The CDR3 runs 19 residues. In germline, CDR1 is SGHRS, CDR2 YFSETQ. V gave up 2 bases and J gave up 1 base; unmatched junction bases: 13. In DNA, the CDR3 is TGCGCCAGCAGCTTCCGTCCTAGCGGGAGGGTTACCGTGTCCTACGAGCAGTACTTC. Translated: CASSFRPSGRVTVSYEQYF.

The DNA of the CDR3 is TGCAGTGCTAGCCCCGGGACAGGGGTCCCTGAGCAGTTCTTC. It codes for CSASPGTGVPEQFF. The chain uses TRBV20-1 and TRBJ2-1; 10 bases fit TRBD1. Germline CDR1 is DFQATT and CDR2 is SNEGSKA (reference sequence). The CDR3 runs 14 residues. Losses at the gene ends were 3 bases for V and 9 bases for J; bases not matched to a gene: 8.